These T cell receptor beta chains were read from a single sample in a study of T cells in localized non-small cell lung cancer. Libraries were prepared by immunoSEQ multiplex PCR; TCRdb keeps only in-frame clonotypes and omits some of them. The table records approximately 83,000 clones, approximately 91% of them present only once. This sample comprised PBMCs, obtained before any cancer treatment. These receptors were taken from a woman between 35 and 70 years old with stage II squamous cell lung carcinoma. The CDR3 runs from the conserved cysteine through the conserved F or W. D genes are given only for firm matches. The size field is filled for only some rows; it gives once, few, many or a size class.

D gene	V gene	J gene	clone size	CDR3 DNA	CDR3 protein
TRBD2	TRBV27	TRBJ2-7	NA	TGTGCCAGCAGTCCCGGACTAGCGAACTCCTACGAGCAGTACTTC	CASSPGLANSYEQYF
NA	TRBV5-5	TRBJ1-5	few	TGTGCCAGCAATTTTAGGGATACAGGGAATCAGCCCCAGCATTTT	CASNFRDTGNQPQHF
NA	TRBV6-6	TRBJ1-2	NA	TGTGCCAGCAGTCCAGGGGCCCCCCTGTATGGCTACACCTTC	CASSPGAPLYGYTF
NA	TRBV5-1	TRBJ2-3	NA	TGCGCCAGCAGCTTGCTTATCGGAGATACGCAGTATTTT	CASSLLIGDTQYF
NA	TRBV7-2	TRBJ1-1	NA	TGTGCCAGCAGCTTATATCGAATGAACACTGAAGCTTTCTTT	CASSLYRMNTEAFF
NA	TRBV6-1	TRBJ1-6	NA	TGTGCCAGCAGTGAAGCCTCGGGCCCTAATAATTCACCCCTCCACTTT	CASSEASGPNNSPLHF
TRBD1	TRBV30	TRBJ2-2	NA	TGTGCCTCAAACAGGGGGGATAACACCGGGGAGCTGTTTTTT	CASNRGDNTGELFF
NA	TRBV27	TRBJ1-1	NA	TGTGCCAGCAGTTTAAAAGGGTCCACTGAAGCTTTCTTT	CASSLKGSTEAFF
NA	TRBV9	TRBJ1-1	NA	TGTGCCAGCAGCTTAAGGGTGAACACTGAAGCTTTCTTT	CASSLRVNTEAFF
TRBD2	TRBV19	TRBJ2-7	NA	TGTGCCAGTAGTAAAGGGGATGCTAGCGGCTACGAGCAGTACTTC	CASSKGDASGYEQYF
NA	TRBV2	TRBJ2-7	NA	TGTGCCAGCAGCTTAGGGGAACTGGCCACCCGAAACGGGCAGTACTTC	CASSLGELATRNGQYF
NA	TRBV6-5	TRBJ1-4	NA	TGTGCCAGCGCAACTAATGAAAAACTGTTTTTT	CASATNEKLFF
TRBD1	TRBV27	TRBJ1-1	NA	TGTGCCAGCAGTTTGCAGACAGGGGGCAGGACTGAAGCTTTCTTT	CASSLQTGGRTEAFF
NA	TRBV19	TRBJ2-1	NA	TGTGCCAGTACCCGAACCGTGGGACTTTCCAATGAGCAGTTCTTC	CASTRTVGLSNEQFF
NA	TRBV6-5	TRBJ2-7	once	TGTGCCAGCAGTCCTTCTTCCTCCTACGAGCAGTACTTC	CASSPSSSYEQYF
TRBD1	TRBV6-9	TRBJ1-5	once	TGTGCCAGCAGGCTTTACAAGGGGGCAAATCAGCCCCAGCATTTT	CASRLYKGANQPQHF
NA	TRBV5-1	TRBJ2-7	NA	TGCGCCAGCAGACCGGAAACAGGGCGGTACGAGCAGTACTTC	CASRPETGRYEQYF
NA	TRBV5-4	TRBJ2-2	once	TGTGCCAGCAGCTTGTCACAGGGTGTGACCGGGGAGCTGTTTTTT	CASSLSQGVTGELFF
NA	TRBV7-9	TRBJ1-4	NA	TGTGCCAGCAGCCGGGACTTTGGGGGAAATGAAAAACTGTTTTTT	CASSRDFGGNEKLFF
NA	TRBV2	TRBJ2-2	NA	TGTGCCAGCAGTGAAGGGGGACTTGCCACCGGGGAGCTGTTTTTT	CASSEGGLATGELFF
NA	TRBV7-8	TRBJ2-3	NA	TGTGCCAGCAGCTTAGCTTTCCGGGGCGCAGGGACAGATACGCAGTATTTT	CASSLAFRGAGTDTQYF
TRBD1	TRBV4-1	TRBJ1-2	NA	TGCGCCAGCAGCCAAGTGGGACAGGGGGAACGCTATGGCTACACCTTC	CASSQVGQGERYGYTF
TRBD2	TRBV15	TRBJ2-1	NA	TGTGCCACTGGAAGTCCGGGACTAGCGGGGAACAATGAGCAGTTCTTC	CATGSPGLAGNNEQFF
TRBD1	TRBV5-1	TRBJ1-1	NA	TGCGCCAGCAGCCGAACCGGGGGACAGGGGGCATGGGACACTGAAGCTTTCTTT	CASSRTGGQGAWDTEAFF
NA	TRBV9	TRBJ2-5	NA	TGTGCCAGCAGCGTAGGGGGCTGGGAAGAGACCCAGTACTTC	CASSVGGWEETQYF
NA	TRBV19	TRBJ2-7	NA	TGTGCCAGTAGTATCTACGGGGGTGCTGTCTACGAGCAGTACTTC	CASSIYGGAVYEQYF
TRBD2	TRBV11-2	TRBJ2-1	NA	TGTGCCAGCAGCTTAAGGTTGACTAGCGGGAGATTTGAGCAGTTCTTC	CASSLRLTSGRFEQFF
TRBD1	TRBV7-2	TRBJ2-5	NA	TGTGCCAGCAGCTTAGCGGAAGGGGGCCGGGAGACCCAGTACTTC	CASSLAEGGRETQYF
TRBD1	TRBV7-9	TRBJ2-5	NA	TGTGCCAGCAGCCCTGGACAGGGGGCGGGGGAGACCCAGTACTTC	CASSPGQGAGETQYF
NA	TRBV5-1	TRBJ2-5	NA	TGCGCCAGCCGCTTGAGACAGTCAGTTCAAGAGACCCAGTACTTC	CASRLRQSVQETQYF
NA	TRBV6-1	TRBJ2-2	once	TGTGCCAGCAGTGAAGCGCTTTCACCTTTTAGCTCCGGGGAGCTGTTTTTT	CASSEALSPFSSGELFF
TRBD1	TRBV5-1	TRBJ2-4	once	TGCGCCAGCAGCTACGGGCGGGACAGGGGATTGATCAACATTCAGTACTTC	CASSYGRDRGLINIQYF
NA	TRBV5-8	TRBJ1-3	NA	TGTGCCAGCAGCCAAATGCCTGGAAACACCATATATTTT	CASSQMPGNTIYF
TRBD1	TRBV6-5	TRBJ2-7	NA	TGTGCCAGCAGCGCCCCCGGACAGGGAATCTACGAGCAGTACTTC	CASSAPGQGIYEQYF
NA	TRBV4-1	TRBJ2-2	NA	TGCGCCAGCAGCCCCCTTTCGAGCACCGGGGAGCTGTTTTTT	CASSPLSSTGELFF
TRBD2	TRBV6-5	TRBJ2-7	few	TGTGCCAGCAGTTACCGCGGGAGGCCCTCCTACGAGCAGTACTTC	CASSYRGRPSYEQYF
NA	TRBV2	TRBJ1-5	once	TGTGCCAGCACTTGGACACCGAATCAGCCCCAGCATTTT	CASTWTPNQPQHF
NA	TRBV2	TRBJ2-1	NA	TGTGCCAGCAGTGAAAGAGGGACTTTCTCTTCAATTGAGCAGTTCTTC	CASSERGTFSSIEQFF
NA	TRBV5-6	TRBJ2-5	NA	TGTGCCAGCAGCAGGGGACTTAGGCCCGCTCAAGAGACCCAGTACTTC	CASSRGLRPAQETQYF
NA	TRBV28	TRBJ1-2	few	TGTGCCACCCCTTCCGCAGCAGGGAGCTATGGCTACACCTTC	CATPSAAGSYGYTF
NA	TRBV7-8	TRBJ1-5	NA	TGTGCCAGCAGCGACGGAGATCAGCCCCAGCATTTT	CASSDGDQPQHF
NA	TRBV7-9	TRBJ2-7	NA	TGTGCCAGCAGCTTAGGGGGGCCAGCTTACGAGCAGTACTTC	CASSLGGPAYEQYF
NA	TRBV6-6	TRBJ2-7	NA	TGTGCCAGCAGTCCTACAGGATCCGGAGACTACGAGCAGTACTTC	CASSPTGSGDYEQYF